In its sample, the clone carrying this TCR beta chain was seen many times. Its specificity is not known. The entry originates in a study of identical twins. Whole-study findings and limits: Beta out-of-frame sequences displayed a weaker excess of sharing between twins.

From the 5' RACE reads, TCRdb called clonotypes with MiXCR, one entry per CDR3 protein. The data show under 450,000 distinct CDR3 sequences, about 18% seen once. The J segment lost 4 bases and the V segment lost 0 bases, leaving 10 bases of the junction unmatched. CDR1 is WNHNN, CDR2 SYGVQD, per germline (reference sequence). The CDR3 loop spans 17 amino acids. This sequence joins TRBV10-1 and TRBJ2-3; TRBD1 matches 7 bases. The TCR originated in a man aged 45-65 years in good health. Specimen: naive T cells sorted from blood. The CDR3 is CASSESLTGEQADTQYF. As DNA, the CDR3 is TGCGCCAGCAGTGAGTCTCTTACAGGGGAACAAGCAGATACGCAGTATTTT.